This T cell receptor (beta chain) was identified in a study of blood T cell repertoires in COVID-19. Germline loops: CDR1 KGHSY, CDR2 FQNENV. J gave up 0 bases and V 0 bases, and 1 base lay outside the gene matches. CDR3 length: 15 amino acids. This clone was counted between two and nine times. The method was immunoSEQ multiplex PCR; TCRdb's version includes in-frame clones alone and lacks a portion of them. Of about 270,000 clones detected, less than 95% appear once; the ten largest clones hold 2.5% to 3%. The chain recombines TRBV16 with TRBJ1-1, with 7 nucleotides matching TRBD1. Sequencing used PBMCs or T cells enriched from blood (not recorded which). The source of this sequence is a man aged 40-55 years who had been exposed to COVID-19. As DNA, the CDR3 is TGTGCCAGCAGCCAATCGGGGACAGTGAACACTGAAGCTTTCTTT. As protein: CASSQSGTVNTEAFF.